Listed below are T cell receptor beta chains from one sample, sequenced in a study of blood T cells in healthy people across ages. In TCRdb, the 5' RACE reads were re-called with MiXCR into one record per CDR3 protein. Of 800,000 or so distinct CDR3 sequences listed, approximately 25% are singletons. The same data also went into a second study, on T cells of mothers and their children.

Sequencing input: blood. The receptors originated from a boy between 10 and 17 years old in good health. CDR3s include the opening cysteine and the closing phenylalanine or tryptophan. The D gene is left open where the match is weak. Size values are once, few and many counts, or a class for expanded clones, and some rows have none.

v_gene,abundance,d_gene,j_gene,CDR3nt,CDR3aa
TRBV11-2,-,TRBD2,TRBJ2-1,TGTGCCAGCAGCCCGCAAGCCGGGACTAGCGGGAGCGAGCAGTTCTTC,CASSPQAGTSGSEQFF
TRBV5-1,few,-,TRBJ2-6,TGCGCCAGCAGCGTGACCATGCTTACGGGCTCTGGGGCCAACGTCCTGACTTTC,CASSVTMLTGSGANVLTF
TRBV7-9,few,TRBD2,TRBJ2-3,TGTGCCAGCAGCTCCTCAGCGGGGGGCACAGATACGCAGTATTTT,CASSSSAGGTDTQYF
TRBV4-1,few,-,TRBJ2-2,TGCGCCAGCAGCCAAGGCCTGCGGGGCAGGGTCGTAGGGGAGCTGTTTTTT,CASSQGLRGRVVGELFF
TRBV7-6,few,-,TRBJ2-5,TGTGCCAGCAGCTCAATAGGTGCTGAGACCCAGTACTTC,CASSSIGAETQYF
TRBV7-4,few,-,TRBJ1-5,TGTGCCAGCACCACCGACCCATATAGCAATCAGCCCCAGCATTTT,CASTTDPYSNQPQHF
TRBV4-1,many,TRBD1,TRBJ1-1,TGCGCCAGCAGCCCCAGGACAGGGCTGAACACTGAAGCTTTCTTT,CASSPRTGLNTEAFF
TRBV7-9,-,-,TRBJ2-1,TGTGCCAGCACCTTAGTAGGGACAAACTACAATGAGCAGTTCTTC,CASTLVGTNYNEQFF
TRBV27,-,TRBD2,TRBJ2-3,TGTGCCAGCAGTTTTGGGGGACTAGCGGGAGGAAGCACAGATACGCAGTATTTT,CASSFGGLAGGSTDTQYF
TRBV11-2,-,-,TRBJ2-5,TGTGCCAGCAGCTTAGAAGGGGACTTAAACCAAGAGACCCAGTACTTC,CASSLEGDLNQETQYF
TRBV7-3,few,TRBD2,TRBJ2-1,TGTGCCAGCAGCCCGGGGGGAGGGATGGAGCAGTTCTTC,CASSPGGGMEQFF
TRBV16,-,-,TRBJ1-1,TGTGCCAGCAGCGAAGGACAGATGAACACTGAAGCTTTGTTT,CASSEGQMNTEALF
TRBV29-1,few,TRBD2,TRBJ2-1,TGCAGCGTTGATGGCTTGTCACGGAAGCGGGAAAACAATGAGCAGTTCTTC,CSVDGLSRKRENNEQFF
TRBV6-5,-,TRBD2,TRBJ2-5,TGTGCCAGCAGCGCTACCGGGACTAGCGAAGAGACCCAGTACTTC,CASSATGTSEETQYF
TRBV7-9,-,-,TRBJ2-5,TGTGCCAGCAGCTTAGCCGGAGGCCCCAAGACCCAGTACTTC,CASSLAGGPKTQYF
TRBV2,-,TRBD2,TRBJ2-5,TGTGCCAGCAGGGCCGGGGGGTTTCGGGAGACCCAGTACTTC,CASRAGGFRETQYF
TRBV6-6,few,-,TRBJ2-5,TGTGCCAGCAGTGTTGGACAGCTCTGGGGAGAGACCCAGTACTTC,CASSVGQLWGETQYF
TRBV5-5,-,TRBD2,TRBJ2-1,TGTGCCAGCAGCTTTGAACTAGCGGGATCCAATGAGCAGTTCTTC,CASSFELAGSNEQFF
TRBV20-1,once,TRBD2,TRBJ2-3,TGCAGTGCTAGTTCTAGCGGGAGCACAGATACGCAGTATTTT,CSASSSGSTDTQYF
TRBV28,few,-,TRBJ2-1,TGTGCCAGCAGTTCCCAGACAGGTCTTCAGTTCTTC,CASSSQTGLQFF
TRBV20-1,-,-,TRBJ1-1,TGCAGTGCTAGAGAGGGGTACACTGAAGCTTTCTTT,CSAREGYTEAFF
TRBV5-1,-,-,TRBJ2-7,TGCGCCAGCAGCTTGGTTGGAACCACCTACGAGCAGTACTTC,CASSLVGTTYEQYF
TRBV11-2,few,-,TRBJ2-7,TGTGCCAGCAGCTTAGTTGGTGGGCGCGAGCAGTACTTC,CASSLVGGREQYF
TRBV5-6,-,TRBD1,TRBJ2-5,TGCGCCAGCAGCTTCGGGACAGGGGGCCAAGAGACCCAGTACTTC,CASSFGTGGQETQYF
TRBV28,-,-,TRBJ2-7,TGCGGCCGGGACGGGTTTCCCTACGAGCAGTACTTC,CGRDGFPYEQYF
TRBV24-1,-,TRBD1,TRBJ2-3,TGTGCCACCAGTGATGACCCCGGGACAGGAACAGATACGCAGTATTTT,CATSDDPGTGTDTQYF
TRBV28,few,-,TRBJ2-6,TGTGCCAGCAGCGTTAGACAGGCTTCCTCTGGGGCCAACGTCCTGACTTTC,CASSVRQASSGANVLTF
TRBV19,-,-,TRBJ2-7,TGTGCCAGTAGTGGTGACTACAGCTCCTACGAGCAGTACTTC,CASSGDYSSYEQYF
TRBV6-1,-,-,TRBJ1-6,TGTGCCAGCAGTGAACGGACAGCTTTTGCACCCCTCCACTTT,CASSERTAFAPLHF
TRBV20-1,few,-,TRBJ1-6,TGCAGTGCTCCGGGCAGGGCCTATAATTCACCCCTCCACTTT,CSAPGRAYNSPLHF
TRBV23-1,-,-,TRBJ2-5,TGCGCCAGTTACTCGGGACCATTGAAAGAGACCCAGTACTTC,CASYSGPLKETQYF